This entry lists 31 T cell receptor beta chains sequenced from one sample in a study of blood T cell repertoires in COVID-19. Profiling relied on immunoSEQ multiplex PCR, and the TCRdb table lists in-frame clones only, not all of them. Of some 160,000 clones in the sample, about nine tenths were seen once. The material sequenced was peripheral blood. These TCRs come from a man between 18 and 35 years old with COVID-19, enrolled during active disease.

The chain joins TRBV10-3 to TRBJ2-3, with TRBD2 matching 12 bases. The CDR3 is 19 amino acids. CDR1 ENHRY and CDR2 SYGVKD come from the germline V gene. V shed 0 bases and J 2 bases; nucleotides not matched to a gene: 9. CDR3 sequence (DNA): TGTGCCATCAGTGAGTCGTCGGGGCTAGCGGGAGGGCACACAGATACGCAGTATTTT. This sequence encodes CAISESSGLAGGHTDTQYF.

This clone was found once. This chain joins TRBV27 and TRBJ2-5, with D possibly TRBD2 on 5 matching bases. Trimming cost V 0 bases and J 2 bases, with 13 bases left between them. There are 16 residues in the CDR3. From germline, CDR1 is MNHEY and CDR2 SMNVEV (reference sequence). The CDR3, as DNA: TGTGCCAGCAGTTTATCCGTTTCCGGGGAGCAAGAGACCCAGTACTTC. Protein product: CASSLSVSGEQETQYF.

The chain employs TRBV25-1 and TRBJ1-6; 8 bases agree with TRBD1. J gave up 11 bases and V 6 bases, and 9 bases lay outside the gene matches. Germline V gives CDR1 MGHDK, CDR2 SYGVNS. The CDR3 totals 14 residues. CDR3 DNA sequence: TGTGCCAGCAGCTACCGGGACAGGATAACACCCCTCCACTTT. This translates into CASSYRDRITPLHF.

The chain combines TRBV6-6 with TRBJ1-3; D not resolved. The CDR3 sequence is 14 residues long. Germline values: CDR1 MNHNY, CDR2 SVGAGI (reference sequence). V was cut by 4 bases and J by 0 bases, with 7 bases left in between. The CDR3 sequence: CASSLGSSGNTIYF. CDR3 coding DNA: TGTGCCAGCAGTTTGGGGAGCTCTGGAAACACCATATATTTT.

The J gene is TRBJ1-1, the V gene TRBV2, with D maybe TRBD1 (6 bases). Trimming took off 5 bases at V and 0 bases at J, with 13 bases between the two ends. There are 15 residues in the CDR3. The germline V gene encodes CDR1 SNHLY and CDR2 FYNNEI. The CDR3 DNA follows: TGTGCCAGCAGTAAAACTAGACAGGTGAACACTGAAGCTTTCTTT. Its translation is CASSKTRQVNTEAFF.

This clone has just one count. The genes are TRBV7-8 and TRBJ2-7; 11 bases fit TRBD1. V shed 5 bases, J shed 3 bases, and the junction held 12 bases outside the gene matches. This CDR3 comprises 17 residues. CDR1 SGHVS and CDR2 FQNEAQ come from the germline V gene. The CDR3 sequence: CASSQMVGDRGDYEQYF. For the CDR3, the DNA is TGTGCCAGCAGCCAGATGGTCGGGGACAGGGGGGACTACGAGCAGTACTTC.

A single count supports this clone. The chain links TRBV5-1 to TRBJ2-7; 8 nucleotides agree with TRBD2. Germline CDR1 is SGHRS and CDR2 is YFSETQ. This CDR3 is 16 amino acids long. J gave up 0 bases and V 1 base, and 6 bases lay outside the gene matches. The CDR3 sequence is CASSLLTSGYSYEQYF. The CDR3 DNA follows: TGCGCCAGCAGCTTGTTAACTAGCGGTTACTCCTACGAGCAGTACTTC.

V usage is TRBV28 and J usage is TRBJ1-6, with D unclear. The CDR3 is 12 residues long. Germline V gives CDR1 MDHEN, CDR2 SYDVKM. V was shortened by 3 bases and J by 13 bases, with 10 bases between the two germline ends. This CDR3 is CASSFPLRPLHF. The CDR3 DNA reads as TGTGCCAGCAGTTTCCCACTCAGGCCCCTCCACTTT.

V usage is TRBV19 and J usage is TRBJ2-3, with 10 positions matching TRBD2. Germline CDR1 is LNHDA and CDR2 is SQIVND (reference sequence). J lost 3 bases, V lost 0 bases, and 9 bases had no gene match. The CDR3 loop spans 18 amino acids. DNA for the CDR3: TGTGCCAGTAGTATAGATGCTGGCCTAGCGGGAGCGACAGATACGCAGTATTTT. Translating gives CASSIDAGLAGATDTQYF.

This chain links TRBV23-1 with TRBJ2-2; 8 positions agree with TRBD1. TRBV23-1 counts as an open reading frame of uncertain function. There are 16 residues in the CDR3. Trimming took 6 bases from V and 1 from J; bases not matched to a gene: 7. Written as DNA, the CDR3 is TGCGCCAGCAGCCCCCTTGGGACAGGGAACACCGGGGAGCTGTTTTTT. Translation gives CASSPLGTGNTGELFF.

V usage is TRBV19 and J usage is TRBJ2-7, with 10 bases that match TRBD1. Trimming took 4 bases from V and 4 from J; bases not matched to a gene: 4. The CDR3 has 14 residues. CDR1 is LNHDA, CDR2 SQIVND, per germline (reference sequence). CDR3 region: CASSNWDRGYEQYF. CDR3 bases: TGTGCCAGTAGTAACTGGGACAGGGGATACGAGCAGTACTTC.

V usage is TRBV5-1 and J usage is TRBJ1-2, with D possibly being TRBD1 (5 bases). The CDR3 consists of 14 residues. CDR1 and CDR2 (germline): SGHRS, YFSETQ. Trimming stripped 2 bases from V and 0 bases from J, with 8 bases between. CDR3 DNA: TGCGCCAGCAGCTTAGGGGCTTCTAACTATGGCTACACCTTC. It codes for CASSLGASNYGYTF.

The rearrangement uses TRBV19 and TRBJ2-1; 10 nucleotides line up with TRBD2. CDR1 and CDR2 from the germline V gene are LNHDA and SQIVND (reference sequence). CDR3 length: 14 residues. V gave up 6 bases and J gave up 4 bases; unmatched junction bases: 3. The CDR3 is CASRPGLAYNEQFF. In DNA form, the CDR3 reads TGTGCCAGTAGACCGGGACTAGCGTACAATGAGCAGTTCTTC.

This chain connects TRBV4-2 to TRBJ2-7, with 10 bases aligning to TRBD1. This CDR3 comprises 17 residues. Germline CDR1 and CDR2: LGHNA and YNFKEQ. V shed 0 bases and J 2 bases; nucleotides not matched to a gene: 7. This CDR3 reads CASSQDEWGTGAYEQYF. The CDR3 region has the DNA TGTGCCAGCAGCCAAGATGAGTGGGGGACAGGGGCCTACGAGCAGTACTTC.

V and J are TRBV9 and TRBJ1-5; D gene uncertain. V lost 4 bases and J 4 bases, leaving 15 bases between the germline ends. The CDR3 spans 15 residues. Germline V gene data show CDR1 as SGDLS and CDR2 as YYNGEE. The CDR3 spells CASSPHDGNNQPQHF. The CDR3 nucleotides are TGTGCCAGCAGCCCACACGACGGGAATAATCAGCCCCAGCATTTT. Complete variable domain (other parts from reference TRBV9 and TRBJ1-5): DSGVTQTPKHLITATGQRVTLRCSPRSGDLSVYWYQQSLDQGLQFLIQYYNGEERAKGNILERFSAQQFPDLHSELNLSSLELGDSALYFCASSPHDGNNQPQHFGDGTRLSIL.

The V gene is TRBV6-2 or TRBV6-3, the J gene TRBJ1-5, with D unresolved. CDR1 MNHEY and CDR2 SVGEGT come from the germline V gene. Deletions cut 4 bases from V and 0 bases from J, with 10 bases between. CDR3 size: 15 residues. The CDR3 region has the DNA TGTGCCAGCAGTTCCCTACAGTATAGCAATCAGCCCCAGCATTTT. It specifies CASSSLQYSNQPQHF.

This clone was seen a handful of times. The chain couples TRBV5-1 to TRBJ2-7; TRBD2 agrees at 10 bases. The CDR3 is made up of 14 amino acids. V shed 4 bases and J 6 bases; nucleotides not matched to a gene: 7. Germline lookup yields CDR1 SGHRS and CDR2 YFSETQ. The CDR3 DNA reads as TGCGCCAGCAGCGCTAGCGGGAGACCCCTCGAGCAGTACTTC. It translates to CASSASGRPLEQYF. The entire variable domain, with the rest obtained from reference TRBV5-1 and TRBJ2-7, is as follows: KAGVTQTPRYLIKTRGQQVTLSCSPISGHRSVSWYQQTPGQGLQFLFEYFSETQRNKGNFPGRFSGRQFSNSRSEMNVSTLELGDSALYLCASSASGRPLEQYFGPGTRLTVT.

In its sample, this clone was seen once. The V gene is TRBV6-5, the J gene TRBJ1-2; the match to TRBD1 covers 8 bases. V lost 6 bases and J lost 4; bases outside the gene matches: 4. The CDR3 consists of 13 residues. CDR1 is MNHEY and CDR2 is SVGAGI in the germline V gene. CDR3 loop: CASSRDRGYGYTF. The CDR3 bases are TGTGCCAGCAGCCGAGACAGGGGCTATGGCTACACCTTC.

The chain links TRBV9 to TRBJ1-2; no reliable D call. The CDR3 length is 12 residues. The V end lost 0 bases, the J end lost 5 bases, and 5 bases lay between the germline ends. Germline V CDR1 and CDR2: SGDLS, YYNGEE. CDR3 coding DNA: TGTGCCAGCAGCGTAGCTTCTTATGGCTACACCTTC. Protein sequence: CASSVASYGYTF.

The chain has TRBV7-9 and TRBJ1-6; D is uncertain. The V end lost 1 base, the J end lost 8 bases, and 12 bases lay between the germline ends. CDR3 length equals 15 residues. Germline CDR1 reads SEHNR; CDR2 reads FQNEAQ (reference sequence). The CDR3 DNA is TGTGCCAGCAGCTTAGGGATGGAGACCGATTCACCCCTCCACTTT. This sequence encodes CASSLGMETDSPLHF.

This chain joins TRBV28 and TRBJ1-5, with a weak D call TRBD1 (5 bases). The CDR3 has 16 amino acids. V lost 3 bases, J lost 6 bases, and 18 bases lay in between. From germline, CDR1 is MDHEN and CDR2 SYDVKM. The CDR3 is CASSFQDTSWFQPQHF. CDR3 coding DNA: TGTGCCAGCAGTTTCCAGGACACCTCTTGGTTTCAGCCCCAGCATTTT.

In this sample, this clone turned up once. The rearrangement links TRBV10-3 to TRBJ2-7; 9 bases line up with TRBD1. The CDR3 contains 13 residues. CDR1 is ENHRY and CDR2 is SYGVKD in the germline V gene. Trimming took 9 bases from V and 3 from J; bases not matched to a gene: 6. CDR3 region: CAIQQGARYEQYF. CDR3 sequence (DNA): TGTGCCATTCAACAGGGGGCCCGCTACGAGCAGTACTTC.

This clone was seen only once. The chain has TRBV6-5 and TRBJ1-6; D is perhaps TRBD1 (5 bases). The V end lost 8 bases, the J end lost 7 bases, and 9 bases lay between the germline ends. Germline CDR1 reads MNHEY; CDR2 reads SVGAGI. The length of the CDR3 is 12 residues. CDR3 region: CASQGGNSPLHF. The DNA for the CDR3 is TGTGCCAGCCAGGGTGGGAATTCACCCCTCCACTTT.

The genes are TRBV28 and TRBJ1-2; no firm D call. Germline V CDR1 and CDR2: MDHEN, SYDVKM. V was pared by 2 bases and J by 6 bases, with 7 bases between. This CDR3 has 12 residues. As DNA, the CDR3 is TGTGCCAGCAGTTTAGATACAGATGGCTACACCTTC. This translates into CASSLDTDGYTF.

The CDR3 DNA follows: TGTGCCAGCAGTGATAGGGACAGGGGGTGGAAGCAGTTCTTC. It translates to CASSDRDRGWKQFF. This rearrangement joins TRBV2 to TRBJ2-1; TRBD1 agrees at 11 bases. The CDR3 runs 14 residues. Germline loops: CDR1 SNHLY, CDR2 FYNNEI. Germline trimming cut 3 bases from V and 11 bases from J; bases unmatched to any gene: 6.

The chain couples TRBV7-9 to TRBJ2-1, with 8 bases aligning to TRBD1. Germline V lookup: CDR1 SEHNR, CDR2 FQNEAQ (reference sequence). This CDR3 region has 16 residues. The J segment lost 3 bases and the V segment lost 2 bases, leaving 6 bases of the junction unmatched. CDR3: CASSLSQGDVYNEQFF. CDR3 DNA: TGTGCCAGCAGCTTATCACAGGGGGACGTCTACAATGAGCAGTTCTTC.

V and J are TRBV19 and TRBJ2-1; TRBD1 aligns across 7 bases. V was clipped by 4 bases and J by 7 bases; unmatched bases: 10. Germline CDR1 is LNHDA and CDR2 is SQIVND (reference sequence). The CDR3 loop spans 15 amino acids. Written as DNA, the CDR3 is TGTGCCAGTAGTACGAACATAGACAGGGTGAATGAGCAGTTCTTC. Protein product: CASSTNIDRVNEQFF.

CDR3 nucleotide sequence: TGTGCCAGTAGTATACAGCGGGAGGGGCACGAGCAGTACTTC. Its protein product is CASSIQREGHEQYF. The chain couples TRBV19 to TRBJ2-7; TRBD2 aligns across 10 bases. The CDR3 extends over 14 amino acids. CDR1 and CDR2 from the germline V gene are LNHDA and SQIVND (reference sequence). J gave up 5 bases and V 2 bases, and 3 bases lay outside the gene matches.

The chain joins TRBV20-1 to TRBJ1-5; D not certain. Germline assignment: CDR1 DFQATT and CDR2 SNEGSKA (reference sequence). CDR3 length equals 10 residues. V was clipped by 6 bases and J by 4 bases, with 4 bases between them. The CDR3 is CSAGNQPQHF. The CDR3 bases are TGCAGTGCCGGTAATCAGCCCCAGCATTTT.

J is TRBJ1-2 and V is TRBV28; a possible D gene is TRBD1 (6 bases). CDR1 is MDHEN and CDR2 is SYDVKM in the germline V gene. Trimming left V 11 bases short and J 4 bases short, with 17 bases between. The CDR3 has 13 residues. CDR3 sequence reads: CAHNGRGRYGYTF. The CDR3 DNA sequence: TGTGCCCACAACGGCAGGGGCCGCTATGGCTACACCTTC.

The V call is TRBV7-9, the J call TRBJ2-3; 7 nucleotides line up with TRBD2. The CDR3 is 17 amino acids. Germline CDR1 and CDR2: SEHNR and FQNEAQ (reference sequence). V was clipped by 5 bases and J by 1 base; unmatched bases: 12. In nucleotides, the CDR3 is TGTGCCAGCAGCCTCGATAGTCGGGACTACCGCACAGATACGCAGTATTTT. The encoded protein is CASSLDSRDYRTDTQYF.